This T cell receptor (beta chain) was recorded in a study of blood T cells in healthy people across ages. V shed 1 base, J shed 6 bases, and the junction held 10 bases outside the gene matches. Germline CDR1 SGHTA, CDR2 FQGTGA. The CDR3 runs to 18 residues. The second PCR ran about 7 to 12 cycles with a sample-barcoded 5' primer and J-beta primers. One entry per CDR3 protein, called by TCRdb with MiXCR from the 5' RACE reads. The sample has around 1,500,000 distinct CDR3 sequences, approximately 28% seen once. The chain links TRBV7-3 to TRBJ2-1; 12 bases align to TRBD2. The clonotype originates from a woman younger than 45 in good health. The specimen sequenced was blood. CDR3 protein: CASSLNSRASGGANEQFF. As DNA, the CDR3 is TGTGCCAGCAGCTTAAATTCCCGGGCTAGCGGGGGGGCCAATGAGCAGTTCTTC.